The rows below give T cell receptor beta chains drawn from one sample of a study of shared clonotypes between healthy human individuals. Only in-frame clones appear in the TCRdb table, and some are missing; sequencing was by immunoSEQ multiplex PCR. The data hold some 2 million clones, with about 95% observed a single time. What was sequenced was naive CD8+ T cells sorted from blood. These receptor sequences come from a man aged 18 to 30 in good health. Both conserved end residues are part of each CDR3. The D gene is left open where the match is weak. Clone sizes are given selectively: once, few, many, or a class where the clone is expanded.

CDR3nt | CDR3aa | v_gene | len | d_gene | j_gene | abundance
TGCGCCAGCAGCCAACTCCCCTACACCGGGGAGCTGTTTTTT | CASSQLPYTGELFF | TRBV4-1 | 14 | - | TRBJ2-2 | -
TGTGCCAGCAGTGAAAAGCGGAGGCCCCAAGAGACCCAGTACTTC | CASSEKRRPQETQYF | TRBV6-1 | 15 | - | TRBJ2-5 | -
TGCGCCAGCAGCACCGGACAGGATAACAATGAGCAGTTCTTC | CASSTGQDNNEQFF | TRBV4-1 | 14 | TRBD1 | TRBJ2-1 | -
TGCGCCAGCAGCCAATCCGGGACAGGGGACACCTACGAGCAGTACTTC | CASSQSGTGDTYEQYF | TRBV4-3 | 16 | TRBD1 | TRBJ2-7 | -
TGTGCCAGCAGCTTAATTCTAGCGGGAGTGCACGAGCAGTACTTC | CASSLILAGVHEQYF | TRBV13 | 15 | TRBD2 | TRBJ2-7 | -
TGCGCCAGCAGCCCGGGGGGACTAGCGGGAGTCGGCGAGCAGTACTTC | CASSPGGLAGVGEQYF | TRBV5-1 | 16 | TRBD2 | TRBJ2-7 | -
TGTGCCAGCAGCTCGAGAGCGGCGCTGCCAGGCTCACCCCTCCACTTT | CASSSRAALPGSPLHF | TRBV13 | 16 | - | TRBJ1-6 | -
TGTGCCAGCAGTACCAGGCTCGGGGAGCAGTACTTC | CASSTRLGEQYF | TRBV6-5 | 12 | - | TRBJ2-7 | -
TGCAGCGTTGAAGAAGGGGTTCGTGGGCAGTACTTC | CSVEEGVRGQYF | TRBV29-1 | 12 | - | TRBJ2-7 | -
TGCAGCGTCGGGGGCCTAGCGGGGGGCCAGGCCTACGAGCAGTACTTC | CSVGGLAGGQAYEQYF | TRBV29-1 | 16 | TRBD2 | TRBJ2-7 | -
TGTGCCAGCAGTCCCGGTCAGGGAGTGACCCAGTACTTC | CASSPGQGVTQYF | TRBV6-5 | 13 | - | TRBJ2-5 | -
TGTGCCAGCAGTTACTCTGGGGGAGGGCCTCGGGAGCAGTACTTC | CASSYSGGGPREQYF | TRBV6-5 | 15 | TRBD2 | TRBJ2-7 | -
TGTGCCAGCAGCGTATCGGGGGCCTTACAAGAGACCCAGTACTTC | CASSVSGALQETQYF | TRBV9 | 15 | - | TRBJ2-5 | -
TGTGCCAGTAGCCGACAGGGGAACTACGAGCAGTACTTC | CASSRQGNYEQYF | TRBV19 | 13 | TRBD1 | TRBJ2-7 | -
TGTGCCAGCAGCTTAGAACTTGGGGAGAACACTGAAGCTTTCTTT | CASSLELGENTEAFF | TRBV7-9 | 15 | - | TRBJ1-1 | -
TGTGCCAGCAGGGCCCTTGATGGGACAGATACGCAGTATTTT | CASRALDGTDTQYF | TRBV6-5 | 14 | - | TRBJ2-3 | -
TGTGCCAGCGAAGGATCCTACAATGAGCAGTTCTTC | CASEGSYNEQFF | TRBV9 | 12 | - | TRBJ2-1 | -
TGTGCCAGCAGCAAAGGCCCAGCCAAAAACATTCAGTACTTC | CASSKGPAKNIQYF | TRBV21-1 | 14 | - | TRBJ2-4 | -
TGTGCCAGCAGCTTAATTAGCGGGAGGGTCAATGAGCAGTTCTTC | CASSLISGRVNEQFF | TRBV7-9 | 15 | TRBD2 | TRBJ2-1 | -
TGTGCCAGCAGCTTGGGGGACAGCTTATACGAGCAGTACTTC | CASSLGDSLYEQYF | TRBV5-4 | 14 | TRBD1 | TRBJ2-7 | -
TGTGCCAGCAGTCCCGGGGTTGCGGCTCAGCCCCAGCATTTT | CASSPGVAAQPQHF | TRBV27 | 14 | - | TRBJ1-5 | -
TGTGCCAGCAGCTTATCCCAGGGGAGGTACGAGCAGTACTTC | CASSLSQGRYEQYF | TRBV11-2 | 14 | - | TRBJ2-7 | once
TGTGCCAGCAGTTTGACAGCACTCCTGAACACTGAAGCTTTCTTT | CASSLTALLNTEAFF | TRBV27 | 15 | - | TRBJ1-1 | -
TGTGCCAGCAGCGCTGAGGTAGCGGGCCCTTTTAGCACAGATACGCAGTATTTT | CASSAEVAGPFSTDTQYF | TRBV9 | 18 | TRBD2 | TRBJ2-3 | -
TGTGCCAGCAGCCCCCACCGTTGGGCAGGGGAGGGACACGAGCAGTACTTC | CASSPHRWAGEGHEQYF | TRBV7-9 | 17 | - | TRBJ2-7 | once
TGTGCCAGCAGCCAAGCCCCTGAAGACGAGCAGTACTTC | CASSQAPEDEQYF | TRBV4-2 | 13 | - | TRBJ2-7 | once
TGTGCCAGCAGTGAATATCCTAGCGCAAAATACAATGAGCAGTTCTTC | CASSEYPSAKYNEQFF | TRBV25-1 | 16 | - | TRBJ2-1 | -
TGTGCCAGCAGTCCGGCGACTAGCGGGGAGGTTGAGCAGTTCTTC | CASSPATSGEVEQFF | TRBV6-5 | 15 | TRBD2 | TRBJ2-1 | -
TGCAGCGTTGCTCCCAGGCTCTCCTACAATGAGCAGTTCTTC | CSVAPRLSYNEQFF | TRBV29-1 | 14 | - | TRBJ2-1 | -